This T cell receptor beta chain was retrieved from a study of T cell repertoires in cytomegalovirus infection. As for the study in general: Based on public TCR beta signatures, there were indications of CMV infection and of a matching HLA type.

With respect to this clonotype: Its target is not known.

A single record per CDR3 protein comes from TCRdb applying MiXCR to the reads. The sample carries under 350,000 distinct CDR3 sequences, roughly 9.5% recorded once. The CDR3 sequence is 12 residues long. Germline CDR1 and CDR2: DFQATT and SNEGSKA (reference sequence). Trimming took 7 bases from V and 4 from J, leaving 11 bases between them. The study's findings and limits: Predominance within the ex vivo response was attributable to HLA-C-restricted CMV-specific TCR beta clonotypes. Of the TCR beta families, the public ones yielded a cumulative frequency that identified carriers of CMV plus the relevant HLA.

The rearrangement joins TRBV20-1 to TRBJ2-4; tentatively, D is TRBD2 (6 bases). The clonotype originates from a human donor in good health (CMV status not recorded). Some clones in this sample may be carry-over from other donors' samples. The source material was PBMCs. The CDR3 DNA sequence: TGCAGTGGAAGGGACTGGAAAAACATTCAGTACTTC. It is translated as CSGRDWKNIQYF.